This T cell receptor beta chain was captured in a study of T-cell memory formation after mild COVID-19 (dated by TCRdb to the early 2020s). Background on the whole study: TCR sequence clusters from the two donors were largely donor specific. Longitudinal TCRalpha and TCRbeta repertoire sequencing tracked T-cell clones expanding and contracting after mild COVID-19 in a couple of donors. Two young, previously healthy adult volunteers made up the cohort, one male and one female.

Ficoll-Paque density gradient centrifugation was the method used to isolate PBMCs. This clonotype was seen a handful of times. No antigen is known for it. There are no base qualities to consult, and no much larger clone falls within one base. V drops 0 bases and J drops 6 bases, leaving 6 bases in between. In the germline V gene, CDR1 corresponds to MNHEY and CDR2 to SVGAGI. CDR3 length: 13 amino acids, cysteine to phenylalanine. The read is trimmed to its CDR3 DNA, 39 bases read in frame from base 1. TCRdb names Illumina NovaSeq 6000 as the instrument used. Using 5'RACE with constant-segment primers, TCRalpha and TCRbeta cDNA libraries were constructed, with sample barcodes and unique molecular identifiers added in the process. RNA was extracted from every sample with Trizol reagent. Amplification of the libraries took two PCR steps, and the second step added a second sample barcode plus Illumina TruSeq adapters. Sequencing of the libraries was done on an Illumina NovaSeq, producing 2 x 150 bp paired-end reads. The original pipeline was this. Reads were demultiplexed and collapsed into UMI-guided consensus sequences with migec v1.2.7. Using mixcr v2.1.11, UMI consensuses were aligned to TRA and TRB V and J templates and then assembled into clonotypes. Clonotypes were classified as expanded or contracted when called significant by both edgeR and NoisET, with noise models trained on biological replicates. edgeR calls used a false discovery rate-adjusted p below 0.01 and a log2 fold-change threshold of 1. As an exploratory analysis of dynamics, PCA with hierarchical clustering was applied to max-normalized trajectories of the 1000 most abundant clonotypes. Each responding clone was given a CD4 or CD8 phenotype based on the CD4+ and CD8+ repertoires, which had been sequenced separately. Using fastp at Q25 and MiXCR, TCRdb reprocessed the public reads and kept productive beta chains. All rows with the same CDR3 protein become a single entry with the most common DNA and genes. TCRdb, rather than the study authors, made the V and J calls. The sample profile shows 470,000 or so distinct CDR3 sequences; roughly 23% of them were found once. The top ten clones comprise 9.5% to 15% of the sample.

What the work shows at the level of the full study, not this receptor alone: From day 15 to 85, contracting clones showed balanced CD4/CD8 phenotypes, whereas a second wave of clones that expanded from day 15 to 37 leaned towards CD4+. SARS-CoV-2 specificity was not confirmed for the second-wave clones peaking on day 37. Some responding clones were detected in pre-infection memory, suggesting pre-existing cross-reactive memory T cells joined the SARS-CoV-2 response. The study included only a couple of mild cases, and larger cohorts that include severe cases with pre-infection samples were judged to be necessary. Contracting CD4+ clones turned up mainly in the CM and EM memory subsets, whereas EMRA was where CD8+ clones were enriched.

Sequenced material: PBMCs or a T cell subset sorted from them (not recorded which). The clonotype was recovered from an adult woman who had mild COVID-19 (a few samples of this study predate the infection). The sample titles of this study are shuffled in the database, so cell type and time point are left out; the donor was told from shared clones. The chain joins TRBV6-5 to TRBJ1-5; a confident D gene designation cannot be given. Here is the DNA: TGTGCCAGCAGTTACTCGGTCGGTCAGCCCCAGCATTTT. This encodes CASSYSVGQPQHF.